The rows below give T cell receptor beta chains drawn from one sample of a study of OX40 agonist ivuxolimab in advanced cancers. Profiling relied on immunoSEQ multiplex PCR, and the TCRdb table lists in-frame clones only, not all of them. The repertoire includes about 61,000 clones, roughly 84% of them detected once, and under 0.6% sits in the top ten. Material: CD4+ or CD8+ T cells sorted from blood, obtained in a trial of the OX40 agonist ivuxolimab. Receptors were obtained from an adult with an advanced solid tumor such as melanoma, head and neck, liver or kidney cancer. CDR3s include the opening cysteine and the closing phenylalanine or tryptophan. The D gene is left open where the match is weak. Expanded clones get a size class; other rows say once, few or many, or leave the size out.

J | length | size | V | D | CDR3 | DNA
TRBJ2-1 | 13 | NA | TRBV6-1 | NA | CASRRLASNEQFF | TGTGCCAGCAGAAGACTCGCAAGCAATGAGCAGTTCTTC
TRBJ2-1 | 18 | few | TRBV7-9 | TRBD2 | CASSLKMRLAGVVDEQFF | TGTGCCAGCAGCTTAAAAATGAGACTAGCGGGAGTCGTAGATGAGCAGTTCTTC
TRBJ2-7 | 13 | once | TRBV9 | TRBD2 | CDQLGLAVYEQYF | TGTGACCAGCTAGGACTAGCGGTCTACGAGCAGTACTTC
TRBJ2-5 | 12 | NA | TRBV27 | NA | CASKTLGETQYF | TGTGCCAGCAAAACCTTGGGGGAGACCCAGTACTTC
TRBJ2-3 | 14 | NA | TRBV5-4 | NA | CASSLSGPEDTQYF | TGTGCCAGCAGCTTGAGTGGGCCGGAAGATACGCAGTATTTT
TRBJ2-5 | 13 | NA | TRBV19 | TRBD1 | CASKDRVQETQYF | TGTGCCAGTAAAGACAGGGTCCAAGAGACCCAGTACTTC
TRBJ2-7 | 13 | NA | TRBV29-1 | TRBD1 | CSVPGQGAGEQYF | TGCAGCGTCCCCGGACAGGGGGCCGGCGAGCAGTACTTC
TRBJ1-2 | 14 | NA | TRBV5-1 | TRBD1 | CASSVTGGNDGYTF | TGCGCCAGCAGCGTCACAGGGGGAAATGATGGCTACACCTTC
TRBJ1-1 | 12 | few | TRBV29-1 | TRBD1 | CSAWTGVTEAFF | TGCAGCGCCTGGACAGGGGTAACTGAAGCTTTCTTT
TRBJ2-7 | 15 | NA | TRBV6-5 | NA | CASSYSWGDGYEQYF | TGTGCCAGCAGTTACTCATGGGGGGATGGGTACGAGCAGTACTTC